This T cell receptor beta chain was observed in a study of cytomegalovirus exposure and HLA in healthy donors. Study findings and constraints: Sequencing depth across donors, presence/absence analyses assumed, was roughly uniform.

Worth noting for this clone: The target antigen is unknown.

PCR was performed using 60 Vbeta and 13 Jbeta primers. TCRdb's table, derived via immunoSEQ multiplex PCR, lists solely in-frame clones and lacks some. The sample holds 100,000 to 150,000 clones, just over 70% seen once. Germline V gives CDR1 SNHLY, CDR2 FYNNEI. The CDR3 length is 14 residues. V shed 6 bases and J 1 base; nucleotides not matched to a gene: 3. The sample taken for sequencing was PBMCs. The rearrangement uses TRBV2 and TRBJ1-1; 9 nucleotides line up with TRBD1. The source is a woman aged 55-69 years in good health and CMV-seropositive. This CDR3 reads CASRGTGQNTEAFF. In DNA form, the CDR3 reads TGTGCCAGCAGGGGGACAGGGCAGAACACTGAAGCTTTCTTT.